The entry that follows covers one TCR beta chain sequence. The record originates from a study of blood T cell repertoires in COVID-19. The CDR3 sequence is 14 residues long. The J segment lost 7 bases and the V segment lost 4 bases, leaving 6 bases of the junction unmatched. Germline loops: CDR1 KGHSH, CDR2 LQKENI. Source study methods: Estimation of nucleated cell counts relied on the amplification of reference gene primers. The assay was immunoSEQ multiplex PCR, and TCRdb's table has in-frame clones only and misses some. From that table come the V and J calls and clone size; the DNA was used to work out D and trimming. The table has 150,000 to 200,000 clones, roughly nine tenths seen once.

The genes are TRBV18 and TRBJ1-1; 10 bases are a match to TRBD1. This clonotype originated in a man aged 55-75 years with acute or convalescent COVID-19. Source material: peripheral blood. In nucleotides, the CDR3 is TGTGCCAGCTCACGTGACAGGGGGCATGATGAAGCTTTCTTT. It translates to CASSRDRGHDEAFF.